The entry that follows covers one T cell receptor (beta chain) sequence. This sample is drawn from a study of CD4 and CD8 cells across lung adenocarcinoma regions. This CDR3 spans 14 amino acids. Germline V lookup: CDR1 SGHNT, CDR2 YENEEA. V lost 4 bases to trimming and J lost 6 bases, with 14 bases between them. From the PCR reads, TCRdb called clonotypes with MiXCR, one entry per CDR3 protein. Counted here are tens of thousands of distinct CDR3 sequences, around 52% occurring once; the ten biggest clones make up 20% to 25%. The patients had localized lung adenocarcinoma, a non-small cell subtype. What was sequenced was CD4+ T cells from the center of a lung tumor. This rearrangement joins TRBV11-3 to TRBJ2-3, with a tentative D call TRBD2 (6 bases). The source is a male donor with lung adenocarcinoma. The CD4 and CD8 labels of this study may be unreliable. CDR3 DNA: TGTGCCAGCAGCTCCAGCGGAGGGTGGGATACGCAGTATTTT. Translated, it gives CASSSSGGWDTQYF.